The 11 T cell receptor beta chains below come from one sample, sequenced in a study of tumor and adjacent non-tumor tissue in lung cancer. A modified ARM-PCR protocol with three rounds of nested PCR amplified TCRbeta. TCRdb reprocessed the multiplex PCR reads with MiXCR, giving one entry per CDR3 protein. Here the sample spans about 81,000 distinct CDR3 sequences, around 70% being singletons. No cell sorting was done before RNA was extracted from the tissue. The sequencing input was lung tumor tissue. Receptors were obtained from a woman between 40 and 55 years old with non-small cell lung cancer.

The chain carries TRBV10-3 and TRBJ2-1; the D is unclear. Trimming pared 1 base from V and 14 bases from J, leaving 21 bases between. Per the germline V gene, CDR1 is ENHRY and CDR2 is SYGVKD. The length of the CDR3 is 15 residues. CDR3: CAISELRISYNEEFF. The CDR3 DNA is TGTGCCATCAGTGAGTTGCGGATTTCCTACAATGAAGAGTTCTTC.

Points on this clonotype: A read error is likely, as this CDR3 ends without the conserved phenylalanine or tryptophan. V is TRBV6-2 or TRBV6-3 and J is TRBJ2-5; the D gene could be TRBD1 or TRBD2 (5 bases each). The CDR3 has 14 residues. In germline, CDR1 is MNHEY, CDR2 SVGEGT. This CDR3 reads CANARGTDLETQYL. The CDR3 coding sequence is TGCGCCAACGCGAGGGGAACCGACCTGGAGACCCAGTACTTG.

Notes on this clonotype: A clone one base away is much larger, so this may be a read error. The chain links TRBV20-1 to TRBJ2-1; D is uncertain. The CDR3 sequence is 13 residues long. CDR1 is DFQATT, CDR2 SNEGSKA, per germline (reference sequence). CDR3 region: CGARARVMGEQFF. CDR3 in DNA: TGCGGTGCTAGAGCCCGAGTCATGGGGGAGCAGTTCTTC.

To note about this clonotype: The CDR3 does not end in the conserved phenylalanine or tryptophan, so this is likely a read error. The chain has TRBV11-2 and TRBJ2-5; D may be TRBD2 (5 bases). This CDR3 has 15 residues. The germline gives CDR1 SGHAT, CDR2 FQNNGV. CDR3 DNA sequence: TGTGCCGGCAGCCTAGCCACCGGGTTAGGGGAGACCCAGTACCTC. Its translation is CAGSLATGLGETQYL.

By sample share, this clonotype is medium-sized. V is TRBV11-2 and J is TRBJ2-7, with D uncertain. This CDR3 is built from 13 residues. Trimming cost V 4 bases and J 4 bases, with 11 bases left between them. Per germline, CDR1 SGHAT and CDR2 FQNNGV. For the CDR3, the DNA is TGTGCCAGCAGCTATAGGACGGGTTACGAGCAGTACTTC. Amino acids: CASSYRTGYEQYF. The full variable domain, its missing parts supplied by reference TRBV11-2 and TRBJ2-7, is EAGVAQSPRYKIIEKRQSVAFWCNPISGHATLYWYQQILGQGPKLLIQFQNNGVVDDSQLPKDRFSAERLKGVDSTLKIQPAKLEDSAVYLCASSYRTGYEQYFGPGTRLTVT.

This clonotype has ten or more counts. The chain couples TRBV5-5 to TRBJ2-1; perhaps TRBD1 as D (5 bases). This CDR3 spans 14 amino acids. Trimming stripped 0 bases from V and 5 bases from J, with 9 bases between. Germline CDR1 and CDR2: SGHKS and YYEKEE (reference sequence). The CDR3 region has the DNA TGTGCCAGCAGCTTGGGGGGCCTCAACAATGAGCAGTTCTTC. Protein sequence: CASSLGGLNNEQFF.

Concerning this clonotype: This may be a read error: a much more frequent sequence differs by one nucleotide. The chain combines TRBV24-1 with TRBJ2-2; 9 bases are shared with TRBD1. Germline values: CDR1 KGHDR, CDR2 SFDVKD. Trimming removed 12 bases from V and 1 base from J; junction bases left unmatched: 8. The CDR3 loop spans 15 amino acids. CDR3 loop: CAASAGQGNTGELFF. The CDR3 nucleotides are TGTGCCGCCTCTGCGGGACAGGGGAACACCGGGGAGCTGTTTTTT.

This clonotype was detected many times. The chain uses TRBV5-4 and TRBJ2-2, with D possibly TRBD1 on 5 matching bases. Trimming took off 3 bases at V and 2 bases at J, with 11 bases between the two ends. CDR1 is SGHNT, CDR2 YYREEE, per germline (reference sequence). The CDR3 loop spans 15 amino acids. CDR3 protein: CASSSKTGNTGELFF. DNA of the CDR3: TGTGCCAGCAGCTCAAAAACAGGAAACACCGGGGAGCTGTTTTTT.

Comments on this clonotype: Its ends do not fully match the called genes, so a read error is possible. This chain's CDR3 is CASSPPLRSYGYIF. The DNA of the CDR3 is TGTGCCAGCAGCCCTCCACTGCGAAGCTATGGCTACATCTTC. The rearrangement uses TRBV4-2 and TRBJ1-2; D gene uncertain. This CDR3 has 14 residues. CDR1 and CDR2 from the germline V gene are LGHNA and YNFKEQ.

With regard to this clonotype: An end of the junction differs from the germline gene, which may be a read error. This chain connects TRBV6-5 to TRBJ2-3, with 13 bases fitting TRBD2. The CDR3 runs 16 residues. Germline loops: CDR1 MNHEY, CDR2 SVGAGI. For the CDR3, the DNA is TGTGTCAGCAGTTACTCGGGACTAGCGGGGTTCAATAGGCAGTATTTT. Encoded protein: CVSSYSGLAGFNRQYF.

This sequence joins TRBV11-2 and TRBJ2-7; D possibly corresponds to TRBD1 (5 bases). The CDR3 length is 14 residues. In germline, CDR1 is SGHAT, CDR2 FQNNGV. The V end lost 11 bases, the J end lost 3 bases, and 20 bases lay between the germline ends. In DNA form, the CDR3 reads TGTGCCTGCCGCTTTCAAGACAGTGTCTACGAGCAGTACTTC. Translation: CACRFQDSVYEQYF.